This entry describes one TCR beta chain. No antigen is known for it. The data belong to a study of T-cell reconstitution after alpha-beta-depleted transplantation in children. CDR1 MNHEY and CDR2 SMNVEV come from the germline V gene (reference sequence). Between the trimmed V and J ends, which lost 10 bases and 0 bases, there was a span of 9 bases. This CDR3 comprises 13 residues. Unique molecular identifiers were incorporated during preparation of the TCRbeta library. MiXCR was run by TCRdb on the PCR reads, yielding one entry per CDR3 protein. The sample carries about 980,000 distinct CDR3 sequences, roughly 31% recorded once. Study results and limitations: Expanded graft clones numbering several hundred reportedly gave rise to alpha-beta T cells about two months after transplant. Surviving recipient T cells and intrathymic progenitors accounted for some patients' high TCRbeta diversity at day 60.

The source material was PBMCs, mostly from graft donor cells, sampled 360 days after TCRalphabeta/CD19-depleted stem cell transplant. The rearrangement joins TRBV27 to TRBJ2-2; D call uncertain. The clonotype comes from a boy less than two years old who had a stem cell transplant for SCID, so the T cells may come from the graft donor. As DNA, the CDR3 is TGTGCCACCCAACCCGCGAACACCGGGGAGCTGTTTTTT. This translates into CATQPANTGELFF.